The clone carrying this T cell receptor (beta chain) was found a few times. The antigen is undetermined. RNA extraction gave at least 6 micrograms of total RNA per sample. The data were taken from a study of blood T cells in healthy people across ages. Points from the study as a whole: Long-lived and aged donors differed, with more naive CD4+ cells and higher diversity in the long-lived. Per million T cells, TCR beta diversity dropped about linearly as age rose.

The V segment lost 2 bases and the J segment 7 bases; nucleotides outside the gene matches: 9. Germline V lookup: CDR1 LNHNV, CDR2 YYDKDF (reference sequence). The CDR3 has 16 residues. Using a J-beta primer mix together with a sample-barcoded 5' primer, a second PCR was run for about 7 to 12 cycles. The yield of each sample was at least 2.5 million CDR3-containing paired-end reads. TCRdb ran MiXCR on the 5' RACE reads and lists one entry per CDR3 protein. There are roughly 1,500,000 distinct CDR3 sequences in the sample; almost 35% occur only once, and roughly 12% lies in the top ten. The chain recombines TRBV15 with TRBJ2-1, with 9 bases identical to TRBD1. The material sequenced was blood. This TCR derives from a woman aged 25 to 39 in good health. Here the CDR3 DNA reads TGTGCCACCAGCAGATCATACCCGGGACAGGGAAATGAGCAGTTCTTC. Translated, it gives CATSRSYPGQGNEQFF.